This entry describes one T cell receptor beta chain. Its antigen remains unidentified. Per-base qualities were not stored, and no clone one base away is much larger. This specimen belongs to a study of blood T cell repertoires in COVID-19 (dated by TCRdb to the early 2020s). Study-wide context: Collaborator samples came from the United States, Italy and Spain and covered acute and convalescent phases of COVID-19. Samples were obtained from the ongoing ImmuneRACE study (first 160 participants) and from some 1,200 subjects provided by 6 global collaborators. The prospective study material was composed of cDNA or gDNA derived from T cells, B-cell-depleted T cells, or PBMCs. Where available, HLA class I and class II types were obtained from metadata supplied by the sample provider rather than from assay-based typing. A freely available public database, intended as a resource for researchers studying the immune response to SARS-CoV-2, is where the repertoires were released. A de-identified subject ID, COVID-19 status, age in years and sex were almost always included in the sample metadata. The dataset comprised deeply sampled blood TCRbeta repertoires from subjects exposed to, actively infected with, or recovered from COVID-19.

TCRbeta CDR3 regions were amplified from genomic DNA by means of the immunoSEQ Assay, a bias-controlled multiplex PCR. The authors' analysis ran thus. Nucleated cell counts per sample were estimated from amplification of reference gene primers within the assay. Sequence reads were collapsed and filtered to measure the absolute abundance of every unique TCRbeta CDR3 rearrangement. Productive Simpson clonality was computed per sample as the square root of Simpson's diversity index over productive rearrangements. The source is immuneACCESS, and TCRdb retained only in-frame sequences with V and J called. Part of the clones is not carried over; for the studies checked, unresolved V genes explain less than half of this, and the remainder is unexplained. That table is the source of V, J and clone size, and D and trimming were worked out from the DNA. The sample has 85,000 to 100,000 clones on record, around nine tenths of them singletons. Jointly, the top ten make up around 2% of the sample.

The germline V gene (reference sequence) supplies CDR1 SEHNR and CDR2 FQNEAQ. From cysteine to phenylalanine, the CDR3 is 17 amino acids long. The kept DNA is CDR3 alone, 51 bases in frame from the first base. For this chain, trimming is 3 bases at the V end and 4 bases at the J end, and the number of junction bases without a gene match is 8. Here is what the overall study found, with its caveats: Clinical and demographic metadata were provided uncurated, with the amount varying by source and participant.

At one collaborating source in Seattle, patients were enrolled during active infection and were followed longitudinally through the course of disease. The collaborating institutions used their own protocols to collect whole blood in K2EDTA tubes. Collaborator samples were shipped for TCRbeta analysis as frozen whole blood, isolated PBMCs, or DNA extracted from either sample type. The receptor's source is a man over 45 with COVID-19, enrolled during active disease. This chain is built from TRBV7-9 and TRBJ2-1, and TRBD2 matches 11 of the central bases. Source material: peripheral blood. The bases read TGTGCCAGCAGCTTGTCTTCTAGCGGGGGGCCATACAATGAGCAGTTCTTC. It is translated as CASSLSSSGGPYNEQFF. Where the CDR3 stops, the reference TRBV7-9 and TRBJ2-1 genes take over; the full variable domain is DTGVSQNPRHKITKRGQNVTFRCDPISEHNRLYWYRQTLGQGPEFLTYFQNEAQLEKSRLLSDRFSAERPKGSFSTLEIQRTEQGDSAMYLCASSLSSSGGPYNEQFFGPGTRLTVL.